This T cell receptor beta chain was sequenced for a study of graft-versus-host responses after intestinal transplantation. Study overall: The whole recipient group had anti-thymocyte globulin induction followed by tacrolimus and steroids for around three years. Study-level findings and limits: Graft-donor T cell macrochimerism coincided with high graft-versus-host to host-versus-graft clonal ratios in allografts.

The assay was immunoSEQ multiplex PCR, and TCRdb's table has in-frame clones only and misses some. Of 96,000 or so clones in the sample, about 94% were seen once. With regard to this clone: Its antigen is undetermined.

Germline values: CDR1 MNHNS, CDR2 SASEGT. The CDR3 has 14 amino acids. This chain connects TRBV6-1 to TRBJ2-5; no clear D. The J call may not be correct, given that the DNA end is closer to TRBJ2-7. The sequence derives from a human donor who received an intestinal transplant. The material sequenced was unstimulated CD4+ T cells sorted from spleen or lymph node cells, taken before intestinal transplant. The CDR3: CARPNSYGSYEQYF. The DNA for the CDR3 is TGTGCCAGACCGAACAGTTATGGCTCCTACGAGCAGTACTTC.